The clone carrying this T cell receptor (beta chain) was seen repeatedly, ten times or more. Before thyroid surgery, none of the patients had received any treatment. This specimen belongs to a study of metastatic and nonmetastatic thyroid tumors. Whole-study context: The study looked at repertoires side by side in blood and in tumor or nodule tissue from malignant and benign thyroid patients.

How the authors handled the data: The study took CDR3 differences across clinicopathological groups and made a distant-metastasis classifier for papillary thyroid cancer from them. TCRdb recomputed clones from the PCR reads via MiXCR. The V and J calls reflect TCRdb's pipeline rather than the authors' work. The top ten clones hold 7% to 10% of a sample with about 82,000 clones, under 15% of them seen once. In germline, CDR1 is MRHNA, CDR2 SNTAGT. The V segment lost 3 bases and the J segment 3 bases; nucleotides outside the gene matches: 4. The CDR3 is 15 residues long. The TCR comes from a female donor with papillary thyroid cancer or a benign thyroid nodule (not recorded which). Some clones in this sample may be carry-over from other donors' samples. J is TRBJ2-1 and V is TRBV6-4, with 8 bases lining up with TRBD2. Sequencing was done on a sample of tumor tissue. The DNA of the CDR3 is TGTGCCAGCAGTGAACAAAGCGGGAGCTACAATGAGCAGTTCTTC. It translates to CASSEQSGSYNEQFF.